A single sample is the source of the 26 T cell receptor beta chains below, sequenced in a study of T cell changes during pregnancy in multiple sclerosis. TCRdb's copy holds only in-frame clones and misses some; the assay was immunoSEQ multiplex PCR. The table has over 35,000 clones, around nine tenths seen once. The sequencing here drew on CD4+ T cells from peripheral blood mononuclear cells, taken in the first trimester of pregnancy. The receptors here all came from a female donor in good health, enrolled as a control in a pregnancy study.

This chain connects TRBV2 to TRBJ2-3; TRBD2 might be the D (5 bases). Germline V gives CDR1 SNHLY, CDR2 FYNNEI. The CDR3 is made up of 15 amino acids. Between the trimmed V and J ends, which lost 6 bases and 1 base, there was a span of 14 bases. The CDR3 DNA is TGTGCCAGCAGAGGTGCGGGTCGACGCACAGATACGCAGTATTTT. Amino acid sequence: CASRGAGRRTDTQYF.

The rearrangement links TRBV29-1 to TRBJ2-3; 16 positions agree with TRBD2. Unmatched junction bases numbered 9, after V lost 7 bases and J lost 5 bases. This CDR3 contains 16 residues. Germline CDR1 SQVTM, CDR2 ANQGSEA. Written as DNA, the CDR3 is TGCAGCGCTGCGCCGGGACTAGCGGGGGGGAGAGATACGCAGTATTTT. Translated: CSAAPGLAGGRDTQYF.

The chain uses TRBV15 and TRBJ1-1; tentatively, D is TRBD1 (6 bases). V dropped 3 bases and J dropped 5 bases, with 10 bases sitting between them. In germline, CDR1 is LNHNV, CDR2 YYDKDF (reference sequence). The CDR3 runs to 13 residues. The CDR3 coding sequence is TGTGCCACCAGCAGCAGGGGTATGACTGAAGCTTTCTTT. Translated, it gives CATSSRGMTEAFF.

This chain links TRBV30 with TRBJ2-7, with D perhaps TRBD2 (5 bases). This CDR3 contains 13 residues. The germline V and J ends were trimmed by 3 bases and 1 base, with 10 bases remaining between them. CDR1 is GTSNPN and CDR2 is SVGIG in the germline V gene (reference sequence). CDR3 residues: CAWSRGRSYEQYF. The CDR3 DNA is TGTGCCTGGAGCCGGGGAAGATCCTACGAGCAGTACTTC.

J is TRBJ1-2 and V is TRBV30; TRBD1 might be the D (5 bases). The germline gives CDR1 GTSNPN, CDR2 SVGIG (reference sequence). CDR3 size: 14 residues. V lost 3 bases and J lost 0, with 11 bases in between. CDR3 nucleotides: TGTGCCTGGAGCGGGGGTGGGTCTAACTATGGCTACACCTTC. This translates into CAWSGGGSNYGYTF.

This rearrangement joins TRBV19 to TRBJ1-1, with 8 bases matching TRBD1. The germline CDR1 and CDR2 sequences are LNHDA and SQIVND (reference sequence). The CDR3 contains 14 residues. Losses at the gene ends were 9 bases for V and 1 base for J; bases not matched to a gene: 7. The CDR3 DNA sequence: TGTGCCAGCGCGGACAGGGCGGGGAACACTGAAGCTTTCTTT. Protein product: CASADRAGNTEAFF.

The chain couples TRBV4-1 to TRBJ2-5; 8 nucleotides agree with TRBD1. Trimming took 2 bases from V and 7 from J; bases not matched to a gene: 6. CDR1 MGHRA and CDR2 YSYEKL come from the germline V gene. CDR3 size: 14 residues. The CDR3 region is CASSQQTGDGTQYF. For the CDR3, the DNA is TGCGCCAGCAGCCAACAGACAGGGGACGGGACCCAGTACTTC.

The chain uses TRBV6-1 and TRBJ1-2; tentatively, D is TRBD1 (6 bases). Trimming removed 6 bases at V and 5 bases at J, with 19 bases between. CDR3 length: 15 amino acids. Germline CDR1 MNHNS, CDR2 SASEGT. This chain's CDR3 is CASRAYRTELYGYTF. The DNA of the CDR3 is TGTGCCAGCAGGGCCTATCGGACAGAATTATATGGCTACACCTTC.

This rearrangement joins TRBV29-1 to TRBJ1-1; D is ambiguous. CDR3 length equals 13 residues. The V gene lost 4 bases and the J gene lost 1 base, with 10 bases spanning the gap. Germline V lookup: CDR1 SQVTM, CDR2 ANQGSEA. DNA for the CDR3: TGCAGCGTTGTCGACGACAAGAACACTGAAGCTTTCTTT. This codes for CSVVDDKNTEAFF.

The chain couples TRBV6-6 to TRBJ1-1; D may be TRBD1 (5 bases). Trimming left V 2 bases short and J 5 bases short, with 15 bases between. The CDR3 length is 15 residues. Looked up from germline, CDR1 is MNHNY and CDR2 is SVGAGI (reference sequence). This CDR3 is CASSYTLGGGTEAFF. The CDR3 coding sequence is TGTGCCAGCAGTTACACTCTCGGCGGGGGGACTGAAGCTTTCTTT.

The rearrangement links TRBV5-6 to TRBJ2-4; 8 bases line up with TRBD2. The germline gives CDR1 SGHDT, CDR2 YYEEEE. V lost 1 base, J lost 0 bases, and 9 bases stayed unmatched. The CDR3 runs to 18 residues. The CDR3 coding sequence is TGTGCCAGCAGCTTGACCAGCGGGGGTTTCCTAGCCAAAAACATTCAGTACTTC. Encoded protein: CASSLTSGGFLAKNIQYF.

The chain couples TRBV5-6 to TRBJ2-4, with D uncertain. Germline assignment: CDR1 SGHDT and CDR2 YYEEEE. There are 16 residues in the CDR3. The V end was cut by 1 base, the J end by 0 bases, with 11 bases between. In nucleotides, the CDR3 is TGTGCCAGCAGCTTGTCGCCCTCGGTAGCCAAAAACATTCAGTACTTC. It yields the protein CASSLSPSVAKNIQYF. Full variable domain (outside the CDR3, taken from reference TRBV5-6 and TRBJ2-4): DAGVTQSPTHLIKTRGQQVTLRCSPKSGHDTVSWYQQALGQGPQFIFQYYEEEERQRGNFPDRFSGHQFPNYSSELNVNALLLGDSALYLCASSLSPSVAKNIQYFGAGTRLSVL.

V usage is TRBV18 and J usage is TRBJ1-1, with D maybe TRBD1 (5 bases). Germline values: CDR1 KGHSH, CDR2 LQKENI. The germline V and J ends were trimmed by 5 bases and 1 base, with 11 bases remaining between them. The length of the CDR3 is 14 residues. The CDR3: CASSGQNSNTEAFF. The CDR3 DNA reads TGTGCCAGCTCAGGACAAAACTCGAACACTGAAGCTTTCTTT.

In DNA form, the CDR3 reads TGTGCCAGCAGCTTTACTAGCGGGGGGTCCAATGAGCAGTTCTTC. The encoded protein is CASSFTSGGSNEQFF. The genes are TRBV7-3 and TRBJ2-1; 12 bases agree with TRBD2. Per the germline V gene, CDR1 is SGHTA and CDR2 is FQGTGA. V trimming: 3 bases; J trimming: 6 bases; junction bases outside the gene matches: 3. CDR3 length: 15 amino acids.

V usage is TRBV27 and J usage is TRBJ2-7; a weak D match, TRBD1 (6 bases). The CDR3 loop spans 16 amino acids. Trimming took 3 bases from V and 2 from J, leaving 17 bases between them. Germline loops: CDR1 MNHEY, CDR2 SMNVEV (reference sequence). The DNA for the CDR3 is TGTGCCAGCAGTTTTTCCCTACAGGGTGTGACCTACGAGCAGTACTTC. It is translated as CASSFSLQGVTYEQYF.

The rearrangement uses TRBV7-2 and TRBJ2-3; D might be TRBD2 (6 bases). Germline V gives CDR1 SGHTA, CDR2 FQGNSA. CDR3 length: 15 residues. The ends were cut back, 6 bases at V and 2 bases at J, with 15 bases in the middle. The CDR3 sequence: CASRPGLTSTDTQYF. The CDR3 DNA reads TGTGCCAGCAGGCCAGGACTAACCTCCACAGATACGCAGTATTTT. The full variable domain, completed using reference TRBV7-2 and TRBJ2-3, is GAGVSQSPSNKVTEKGKDVELRCDPISGHTALYWYRQSLGQGLEFLIYFQGNSAPDKSGLPSDRFSAERTGGSVSTLTIQRTQQEDSAVYLCASRPGLTSTDTQYFGPGTRLTVL.

The chain recombines TRBV7-3 with TRBJ2-3, with no clear D. V was clipped by 5 bases and J by 5 bases, with 14 bases between them. The CDR3 extends over 14 amino acids. The V gene's germline CDR1 is SGHTA and CDR2 FQGTGA. The CDR3 spells CASSPTTAQDTQYF. In nucleotides, the CDR3 is TGTGCCAGCAGCCCAACTACTGCCCAAGATACGCAGTATTTT.

The chain is built from TRBV19 and TRBJ2-7; maybe TRBD1 (6 bases). V lost 5 bases and J lost 2, with 19 bases in between. Germline-derived CDR1 and CDR2 are LNHDA and SQIVND (reference sequence). This CDR3 contains 16 residues. The CDR3 nucleotides read TGTGCCAGTAGTCCCACAGGGCCCCTTCCACCCTACGAGCAGTACTTC. This gives the protein CASSPTGPLPPYEQYF.

The rearrangement uses TRBV5-1 and TRBJ2-5; TRBD2 might be the D (5 bases). There are 14 residues in the CDR3. Germline-derived CDR1 and CDR2 are SGHRS and YFSETQ. V gave up 4 bases and J gave up 5 bases, with 15 bases separating them. The DNA of the CDR3 is TGCGCCAGCAGCGGGGAGCAGCGAGGGGAGACCCAGTACTTC. Translation: CASSGEQRGETQYF.

The chain employs TRBV6-1 and TRBJ1-2; 7 bases fit TRBD1. Trimming took 5 bases from V and 1 from J; bases not matched to a gene: 7. Per germline, CDR1 MNHNS and CDR2 SASEGT. CDR3 length: 15 amino acids. CDR3 nucleotides: TGTGCCAGCAGTCGGGGACAGTCACGTAACTATGGCTACACCTTC. This codes for CASSRGQSRNYGYTF.

The rearrangement links TRBV2 to TRBJ1-1; D is unresolved. The CDR3 has 13 amino acids. Germline V CDR1 and CDR2: SNHLY, FYNNEI. V was pared by 5 bases and J by 2 bases, with 9 bases between. CDR3 bases: TGTGCCAGCAGTTCCTACTCTAACACTGAAGCTTTCTTT. This sequence encodes CASSSYSNTEAFF.

V usage is TRBV28 and J usage is TRBJ2-1; possibly TRBD1 for D (6 bases). Germline CDR1 reads MDHEN; CDR2 reads SYDVKM. The V end lost 5 bases, the J end lost 4 bases, and 15 bases lay between the germline ends. This CDR3 spans 15 amino acids. CDR3 loop: CASSTPAQGYNEQFF. In nucleotides, the CDR3 is TGTGCCAGCAGTACTCCGGCACAGGGATACAATGAGCAGTTCTTC.

The rearrangement uses TRBV19 and TRBJ1-6; tentative D call: TRBD1 (6 bases). V lost 5 bases and J lost 6, with 17 bases in between. The CDR3 length is 16 residues. The germline CDR1 and CDR2 sequences are LNHDA and SQIVND (reference sequence). This CDR3 is CASSLQTGAVNSPLHF. As DNA, the CDR3 is TGTGCCAGTAGTCTACAGACAGGTGCCGTTAATTCACCCCTCCACTTT.

The V gene is TRBV7-9, the J gene TRBJ1-6; D is unresolved. Germline V gene lookup returns CDR1 SEHNR and CDR2 FQNEAQ (reference sequence). V lost 6 bases and J lost 1, with 7 bases in between. The CDR3 runs 14 residues. CDR3 nucleotides: TGTGCCAGCAGGAGAAGTTCCTATAATTCACCCCTCCACTTT. Translating gives CASRRSSYNSPLHF.

The rearrangement uses TRBV12-5 and TRBJ2-7, with TRBD1 identical over 7 bases. Germline trimming cut 0 bases from V and 2 bases from J; bases unmatched to any gene: 16. CDR3 size: 19 residues. The germline V gene has CDR1 LGHNT and CDR2 FRNRAP. The CDR3 nucleotides read TGTGCTAGTGGTTTGGTAATTAATCTAGGGGGCTTATCTACCTACGAGCAGTACTTC. Translating gives CASGLVINLGGLSTYEQYF. The whole variable domain, remainder taken from reference TRBV12-5 and TRBJ2-7, is DARVTQTPRHKVTEMGQEVTMRCQPILGHNTVFWYRQTMMQGLELLAYFRNRAPLDDSGMPKDRFSAEMPDATLATLKIQPSEPRDSAVYFCASGLVINLGGLSTYEQYFGPGTRLTVT.

The chain has TRBV19 and TRBJ2-2; TRBD1 matches 10 bases. Germline CDR1 is LNHDA and CDR2 is SQIVND (reference sequence). The CDR3 runs 15 residues. V trimming: 7 bases; J trimming: 5 bases; junction bases outside the gene matches: 7. The CDR3 region has the DNA TGTGCCAGTACCATAGACAGGGGGCGGACCGGGGAGCTGTTTTTT. Its protein is CASTIDRGRTGELFF.